What follows describes a single T cell receptor (beta chain). Its antigen is unidentified. The data were obtained in a study of T cell clones after liver transplantation. Looking at the study overall: A pre-transplant mixed lymphocyte reaction with TCRbeta sequencing defined graft-donor-reactive clones followed in post-transplant blood. Patients counted as tolerant after at least one year off all immunosuppression, enzymes not exceeding twice normal.

General study findings and limits: Post-transplant time points were not standardized, so conclusions are preliminary.

Some clones are missing from TCRdb's copy, which holds only in-frame ones; the method was immunoSEQ multiplex PCR. The sample contains more than 95,000 clones, 82% of which appear only once. The sequence was obtained from a human donor who received a liver transplant. The sequencing here drew on CD4+ T cells from blood, taken before liver transplant.

The CDR3 coding sequence is TGTGCCAGCAGTGAAGTATGGCAGGGTCGGGGCGAGCAGTACTTC. Translation gives CASSEVWQGRGEQYF. The rearrangement joins TRBV6-1 to TRBJ2-7; D might be TRBD1 or TRBD2, each matching 5 bases. Trimming removed 1 base from V and 6 bases from J, with 16 bases in between. The CDR3 contains 15 residues. Germline assignment: CDR1 MNHNS and CDR2 SASEGT.